A single sample is the source of the 27 T cell receptor beta chains below, sequenced in a study of blood T cell repertoires in COVID-19. Method: immunoSEQ multiplex PCR; TCRdb's copy keeps in-frame clones and lacks some. Among 300,000 to 400,000 clones listed, 70% to 90% were seen once. Sample: peripheral blood. The receptors shown here come from a human donor in a cohort sampled during active COVID-19.

The rearrangement uses TRBV5-4 and TRBJ1-1; 7 bases agree with TRBD1. The CDR3 runs 14 residues. CDR1 is SGHNT and CDR2 is YYREEE in the germline V gene (reference sequence). Unmatched junction bases numbered 8, after V lost 3 bases and J lost 6 bases. CDR3 sequence (DNA): TGTGCCAGCAGCTCCGTTACAGGGGATTCTGAAGCTTTCTTT. This encodes CASSSVTGDSEAFF.

The V gene is TRBV6-4, the J gene TRBJ1-3; perhaps TRBD1 as D (6 bases). Between the trimmed V and J ends, which lost 7 bases and 0 bases, there was a span of 13 bases. Looked up from germline, CDR1 is MRHNA and CDR2 is SNTAGT. The CDR3 is made up of 15 amino acids. This CDR3 is CASIPDRNSGNTIYF. The DNA for the CDR3 is TGTGCCAGCATCCCGGACAGAAACTCTGGAAACACCATATATTTT.

The gene calls are TRBV19 and TRBJ1-5; D is ambiguous. CDR1 and CDR2 from the germline V gene are LNHDA and SQIVND (reference sequence). The V and J ends lost 3 bases and 3 bases respectively, with 9 bases between them. This CDR3 has 14 residues. CDR3 loop: CASSIGGDNQPQHF. CDR3 sequence (DNA): TGTGCCAGTAGTATCGGAGGAGACAATCAGCCCCAGCATTTT.

V and J are TRBV15 and TRBJ2-5; 9 bases align to TRBD2. The V gene's germline CDR1 is LNHNV and CDR2 YYDKDF (reference sequence). After removal of 1 base from V and 5 bases from J, the junction contained 8 bases not matched to a gene. The CDR3 totals 16 residues. This CDR3 is CATSRVASGVGETQYF. CDR3 coding DNA: TGTGCCACCAGCAGAGTTGCTAGCGGGGTGGGGGAGACCCAGTACTTC.

J is TRBJ1-2 and V is TRBV19; D gene ambiguous. V lost 4 bases, J lost 4 bases, and 16 bases lay in between. The CDR3 is made up of 15 amino acids. The germline V gene encodes CDR1 LNHDA and CDR2 SQIVND (reference sequence). CDR3 loop: CASSTLDGFGYGYTF. The CDR3, as DNA: TGTGCCAGTAGTACCTTAGACGGGTTTGGCTATGGCTACACCTTC.

The chain uses TRBV7-9 and TRBJ2-2; D remains ambiguous. The length of the CDR3 is 12 residues. Germline V gene data show CDR1 as SEHNR and CDR2 as FQNEAQ (reference sequence). V shed 5 bases and J shed 1 base, with 2 bases lying between them. In DNA, the CDR3 is TGTGCCAGCAGCCTGAACACCGGGGAGCTGTTTTTT. Encoded protein: CASSLNTGELFF.

The genes are TRBV24-1 and TRBJ1-2; D is unresolved. The CDR3 length is 14 residues. CDR1 KGHDR and CDR2 SFDVKD come from the germline V gene. V lost 3 bases and J lost 5, with 12 bases in between. CDR3 sequence reads: CATSDDTLEYGYTF. In DNA form, the CDR3 reads TGTGCCACCAGTGATGACACGCTCGAGTATGGCTACACCTTC.

The V gene is TRBV6-5, the J gene TRBJ2-7; the D gene is possibly TRBD1 (5 bases). V was trimmed by 8 bases and J by 2 bases, leaving 10 bases between them. The CDR3 contains 12 residues. CDR1 and CDR2 from the germline V gene are MNHEY and SVGAGI. CDR3 sequence reads: CASLRQPYEQYF. For the CDR3, the DNA is TGTGCCAGCCTCAGACAGCCCTACGAGCAGTACTTC.

The chain links TRBV29-1 to TRBJ2-3; D remains ambiguous. The CDR3 extends over 13 amino acids. CDR1 SQVTM and CDR2 ANQGSEA come from the germline V gene. V was trimmed by 6 bases and J by 0 bases, leaving 10 bases between them. CDR3 bases: TGCAGCGTCGCTGGCGGCAGCACAGATACGCAGTATTTT. It codes for CSVAGGSTDTQYF.

This clone was detected ten times or more. Other DNA sequences in the same sample also yield this CDR3. The rearrangement uses TRBV5-1 and TRBJ1-1; D gene ambiguous. This CDR3 contains 14 residues. V was pared by 0 bases and J by 1 base, with 7 bases between. Germline V gives CDR1 SGHRS, CDR2 YFSETQ. CDR3 nucleotides: TGCGCCAGCAGCTTGGCACAGACGAACACTGAAGCTTTCTTT. Its protein product is CASSLAQTNTEAFF. The full variable domain, its missing parts supplied by reference TRBV5-1 and TRBJ1-1, is KAGVTQTPRYLIKTRGQQVTLSCSPISGHRSVSWYQQTPGQGLQFLFEYFSETQRNKGNFPGRFSGRQFSNSRSEMNVSTLELGDSALYLCASSLAQTNTEAFFGQGTRLTVV.

The chain recombines TRBV27 with TRBJ2-6; 8 bases fit TRBD1. Germline-derived CDR1 and CDR2 are MNHEY and SMNVEV (reference sequence). The CDR3 covers 19 residues. V shed 2 bases and J 1 base; nucleotides not matched to a gene: 10. CDR3 sequence: CASSLGQGPSFSGANVLTF. DNA of the CDR3: TGTGCCAGCAGTTTAGGACAGGGTCCCTCCTTTTCTGGGGCCAACGTCCTGACTTTC.

The rearrangement links TRBV9 to TRBJ2-1; D might be TRBD2 (7 bases). V gave up 5 bases and J gave up 2 bases, with 11 bases separating them. Per germline, CDR1 SGDLS and CDR2 YYNGEE. This CDR3 has 14 amino acids. The DNA for the CDR3 is TGTGCCAGCAGTAGGGAGGGGGCCTACAATGAGCAGTTCTTC. It codes for CASSREGAYNEQFF.

The chain is built from TRBV6-5 and TRBJ2-3, with a weak D call TRBD2 (5 bases). The CDR3 is 13 amino acids. The germline V and J ends were trimmed by 6 bases and 2 bases, with 9 bases remaining between them. CDR1 and CDR2 (germline): MNHEY, SVGAGI. The CDR3 region has the DNA TGTGCCAGCAGGTCGGGGTTCACAGATACGCAGTATTTT. It codes for CASRSGFTDTQYF.

The chain links TRBV25-1 to TRBJ2-1; maybe TRBD2 (7 bases). V was cut by 3 bases and J by 3 bases, with 21 bases left in between. CDR1 MGHDK and CDR2 SYGVNS come from the germline V gene. The CDR3 is 18 residues long. DNA for the CDR3: TGTGCCAGCAGTGATCCAATCCCCCGGGGGGCCGTCTACAATGAGCAGTTCTTC. Translated, it gives CASSDPIPRGAVYNEQFF.

The chain recombines TRBV5-8 with TRBJ2-3; TRBD1 matches 8 bases. This CDR3 contains 15 residues. Trimming removed 4 bases from V and 4 bases from J; junction bases left unmatched: 8. The germline gives CDR1 SGHTS, CDR2 YDEGEE. CDR3 protein: CASSPDRGRADTQYF. The CDR3 coding sequence is TGTGCCAGCAGCCCCGACAGGGGAAGGGCAGATACGCAGTATTTT.

CDR3 sequence: CASSEGTGGYGYTF. The DNA for the CDR3 is TGTGCCAGCAGTGAAGGGACAGGGGGATATGGCTACACCTTC. This rearrangement joins TRBV6-1 to TRBJ1-2; TRBD1 matches 10 bases. Unmatched junction bases numbered 1, after V lost 1 base and J lost 5 bases. The CDR3 contains 14 residues. Germline CDR1 reads MNHNS; CDR2 reads SASEGT.

As concerns this clone: The sample has other DNA sequences that encode this CDR3 too. The CDR3 DNA reads as TGTGCCACCAGTGAGACAGGCTACGAGCAGTACTTC. Translated, it gives CATSETGYEQYF. The rearrangement links TRBV24-1 to TRBJ2-7; TRBD1 is a possible D gene (6 bases). V lost 4 bases to trimming and J lost 3 bases, with 6 bases between them. CDR1 and CDR2 from the germline V gene are KGHDR and SFDVKD. The CDR3 length is 12 residues.

DNA for the CDR3: TGTGCCAGCAGCGTAGGGCGGGGGGAACTGTTCTTC. Translated: CASSVGRGELFF. The chain joins TRBV9 to TRBJ2-1, with 8 bases that match TRBD2. The V segment lost 0 bases and the J segment 15 bases; nucleotides outside the gene matches: 5. The CDR3 sequence is 12 residues long. Germline CDR1 is SGDLS and CDR2 is YYNGEE.

The chain combines TRBV9 with TRBJ2-1, with D possibly being TRBD1 (5 bases). The CDR3 extends over 17 amino acids. The germline CDR1 and CDR2 sequences are SGDLS and YYNGEE. Trimming took 0 bases from V and 0 from J, leaving 13 bases between them. CDR3 amino acids: CASSVVGRVSSYNEQFF. CDR3 in DNA: TGTGCCAGCAGCGTAGTGGGCAGGGTGAGCTCCTACAATGAGCAGTTCTTC.

With regard to this clone: The same CDR3 is also encoded by other DNA sequences in this sample. This sequence joins TRBV6-5 and TRBJ1-2; the D gene is possibly TRBD1 (6 bases). The ends were cut back, 0 bases at V and 6 bases at J, with 8 bases in the middle. CDR3 length equals 13 residues. Germline CDR1 and CDR2: MNHEY and SVGAGI. CDR3 protein: CASSYSAGDGYTF. The CDR3 DNA reads TGTGCCAGCAGTTACTCGGCAGGGGATGGCTACACCTTC.

This clone has only a few counts. This chain connects TRBV21-1 to TRBJ2-2; the DNA was not compared with TRBD1, the D call given in the table. TRBV21-1 constitutes a pseudogene. The CDR3 loop spans 15 amino acids. CDR3 sequence reads: CASSARQTNTGELFF. As DNA, the CDR3 is TGTGCCAGCAGCGCCCGACAGACAAACACCGGGGAGCTGTTTTTT.

The chain couples TRBV6-1 to TRBJ1-6; D gene unclear. CDR3 length: 15 residues. Germline V CDR1 and CDR2: MNHNS, SASEGT. V dropped 0 bases and J dropped 6 bases, with 9 bases sitting between them. CDR3: CASSEALLPNSPLHF. Here the CDR3 DNA reads TGTGCCAGCAGTGAAGCACTACTACCTAATTCACCCCTCCACTTT.

V usage is TRBV5-1 and J usage is TRBJ2-1, with TRBD2 matching over 7 bases. CDR1 and CDR2 (germline): SGHRS, YFSETQ. This CDR3 is 14 amino acids long. Unmatched junction bases numbered 7, after V lost 4 bases and J lost 6 bases. The CDR3 sequence: CASSHPGLVNEQFF. CDR3 DNA sequence: TGCGCCAGCAGCCATCCCGGACTAGTCAATGAGCAGTTCTTC.

This chain joins TRBV27 and TRBJ1-2; D unresolved. Germline loops: CDR1 MNHEY, CDR2 SMNVEV (reference sequence). The V end lost 0 bases, the J end lost 8 bases, and 13 bases lay between the germline ends. CDR3 size: 14 residues. CDR3 coding DNA: TGTGCCAGCAGTTTATCGTCTAACGCCGGGGGCTACACCTTC. Encoded protein: CASSLSSNAGGYTF.

V gene TRBV6-5 combines with J gene TRBJ1-1, with TRBD1 matching 10 bases. With 6 bases clipped from V and 11 bases from J, the junction kept 9 bases outside the gene matches. The germline gives CDR1 MNHEY, CDR2 SVGAGI. The CDR3 loop spans 13 amino acids. CDR3 nucleotide sequence: TGTGCCAGCAGCGTCCCGGGACAGGGGTACGCTTTCTTT. Its protein is CASSVPGQGYAFF.

J is TRBJ1-5 and V is TRBV6-5; 9 positions match TRBD1. V was clipped by 8 bases and J by 1 base; unmatched bases: 3. Germline lookup yields CDR1 MNHEY and CDR2 SVGAGI. This CDR3 is built from 14 residues. For the CDR3, the DNA is TGTGCCAGCGGGGACAGGGTAAGCAATCAGCCCCAGCATTTT. Amino acids: CASGDRVSNQPQHF.

The chain combines TRBV21-1 with TRBJ1-2; TRBD1 is the table's D call and was not checked against the DNA. TRBV21-1 is listed as a pseudogene. CDR3 length equals 12 residues. CDR3 sequence: CASPRNRVGYTF. CDR3 nucleotides: TGTGCCAGCCCCCGGAACAGGGTCGGCTACACCTTC.